This is a list of T cell receptor beta chains from one sample in a study of identical twins. MiXCR, applied by TCRdb to the 5' RACE reads, yields one record per CDR3 protein. This table holds roughly 280,000 distinct CDR3 sequences, roughly 8.6% found once. This sample was also put to use in a study of yellow fever vaccine responses in identical twins.

Specimen: CD8+ T cells sorted from blood. These receptor sequences come from a woman under 30 in good health. The CDR3 runs from the conserved cysteine through the conserved F or W. Fields, in order: V gene, clone size, D gene, J gene, CDR3 protein, CDR3 DNA. A D gene is named only where the DNA matches it firmly. Part of the rows lack a size; the others show once, few, many or a class for expanded clones.

V gene: TRBV11-2; clone size: few; D gene: TRBD2; J gene: TRBJ2-3; CDR3 protein: CASSFGLADTDTQYF; CDR3 DNA: TGTGCCAGCAGCTTTGGACTAGCGGACACAGATACGCAGTATTTT
V gene: TRBV6-2/TRBV6-3; clone size: few; D gene: NA; J gene: TRBJ2-3; CDR3 protein: CASTDKAGGTDTQYF; CDR3 DNA: TGTGCCAGCACCGATAAGGCAGGGGGCACAGATACGCAGTATTTT
V gene: TRBV6-2/TRBV6-3; clone size: many; D gene: NA; J gene: TRBJ2-1; CDR3 protein: CASSTPDRFKDEQFF; CDR3 DNA: TGTGCCAGCAGTACCCCTGACAGGTTTAAGGATGAGCAGTTCTTC
V gene: TRBV11-1; clone size: NA; D gene: NA; J gene: TRBJ2-5; CDR3 protein: CASSSLSTSSFIGETQYF; CDR3 DNA: TGTGCCAGCAGCTCCCTCAGTACGAGTTCTTTTATTGGTGAGACCCAGTACTTC
V gene: TRBV7-6; clone size: few; D gene: TRBD1; J gene: TRBJ2-7; CDR3 protein: CASSSPGTASYEQYF; CDR3 DNA: TGTGCCAGCAGCTCCCCCGGGACAGCATCCTACGAGCAGTACTTC
V gene: TRBV4-3; clone size: few; D gene: NA; J gene: TRBJ2-7; CDR3 protein: CASSQARETPHEQYF; CDR3 DNA: TGCGCCAGCAGCCAAGCCCGGGAGACGCCCCACGAGCAGTACTTC
V gene: TRBV5-8; clone size: few; D gene: TRBD1; J gene: TRBJ1-2; CDR3 protein: CASSPGTGGGGYTF; CDR3 DNA: TGTGCCAGCAGCCCGGGGACAGGGGGAGGTGGCTACACCTTC
V gene: TRBV11-2; clone size: many; D gene: NA; J gene: TRBJ2-7; CDR3 protein: CASSFFGGPKYEQYF; CDR3 DNA: TGTGCCAGCAGCTTCTTTGGGGGTCCTAAATACGAGCAGTACTTC
V gene: TRBV11-1; clone size: few; D gene: TRBD2; J gene: TRBJ2-7; CDR3 protein: CASSPRLAGGPGGYEQYF; CDR3 DNA: TGTGCCAGCAGCCCTCGGCTAGCGGGAGGGCCGGGGGGCTACGAGCAGTACTTC
V gene: TRBV29-1; clone size: many; D gene: NA; J gene: TRBJ2-1; CDR3 protein: CSVEDYLGGFF; CDR3 DNA: TGCAGCGTTGAAGATTACCTCGGGGGGTTCTTC
V gene: TRBV19; clone size: few; D gene: TRBD1; J gene: TRBJ2-7; CDR3 protein: CASSIFAGGTYEQYF; CDR3 DNA: TGTGCCAGTAGTATATTTGCAGGGGGAACCTACGAGCAGTACTTC
V gene: TRBV19; clone size: NA; D gene: NA; J gene: TRBJ2-1; CDR3 protein: CASSILGGNEQFF; CDR3 DNA: TGTGCCAGTAGTATCCTCGGCGGGAATGAGCAGTTCTTC
V gene: TRBV27; clone size: many; D gene: NA; J gene: TRBJ1-1; CDR3 protein: CASSLSGRYTEAFF; CDR3 DNA: TGTGCCAGCAGTTTATCAGGGAGGTACACTGAAGCTTTCTTT
V gene: TRBV28; clone size: few; D gene: TRBD2; J gene: TRBJ2-5; CDR3 protein: CASSWTSRQETQYF; CDR3 DNA: TGTGCCAGCAGTTGGACTAGCAGACAAGAGACCCAGTACTTC
V gene: TRBV24-1; clone size: many; D gene: NA; J gene: TRBJ2-2; CDR3 protein: CATSPLDGTGELFF; CDR3 DNA: TGTGCCACCAGCCCACTAGATGGGACCGGGGAGCTGTTTTTT
V gene: TRBV20-1; clone size: few; D gene: TRBD2; J gene: TRBJ2-1; CDR3 protein: CSARDSTSGVIDKQFF; CDR3 DNA: TGCAGTGCTAGAGATTCAACTAGCGGGGTCATAGATAAGCAGTTCTTC
V gene: TRBV4-3; clone size: few; D gene: NA; J gene: TRBJ1-3; CDR3 protein: CASSHYQDYSGNTIYF; CDR3 DNA: TGCGCCAGCAGCCATTACCAGGATTACTCTGGAAACACCATATATTTT
V gene: TRBV29-1; clone size: many; D gene: TRBD2; J gene: TRBJ2-1; CDR3 protein: CSVVGLAGVGNEQFF; CDR3 DNA: TGCAGCGTTGTGGGACTAGCGGGGGTGGGCAATGAGCAGTTCTTC
V gene: TRBV27; clone size: NA; D gene: NA; J gene: TRBJ1-2; CDR3 protein: CASSFGANYGYTF; CDR3 DNA: TGTGCCAGCAGTTTCGGGGCCAACTATGGCTACACCTTC
V gene: TRBV20-1; clone size: many; D gene: NA; J gene: TRBJ1-3; CDR3 protein: CSARDPNFGNTIYF; CDR3 DNA: TGCAGTGCTAGAGACCCGAACTTCGGAAACACCATATATTTT
V gene: TRBV20-1; clone size: many; D gene: NA; J gene: TRBJ2-3; CDR3 protein: CSASGINTDTQYF; CDR3 DNA: TGCAGTGCTAGCGGGATTAACACAGATACGCAGTATTTT
V gene: TRBV4-1; clone size: NA; D gene: NA; J gene: TRBJ1-5; CDR3 protein: CASSQVVNSNQPQHF; CDR3 DNA: TGCGCCAGCAGCCAAGTAGTGAATAGCAATCAGCCCCAGCATTTT
V gene: TRBV7-9; clone size: few; D gene: NA; J gene: TRBJ1-1; CDR3 protein: CASSFDDEAFF; CDR3 DNA: TGTGCCAGCAGCTTTGACGATGAAGCTTTCTTT
V gene: TRBV30; clone size: many; D gene: NA; J gene: TRBJ1-2; CDR3 protein: CAWSDGAYGYTF; CDR3 DNA: TGTGCCTGGAGCGACGGCGCGTATGGCTACACCTTC
V gene: TRBV4-1; clone size: few; D gene: TRBD2; J gene: TRBJ2-7; CDR3 protein: CANCGGRRGDEQYF; CDR3 DNA: TGCGCCAACTGCGGCGGGAGGCGAGGGGACGAGCAGTACTTC
V gene: TRBV6-1; clone size: few; D gene: NA; J gene: TRBJ2-7; CDR3 protein: CASSARATGPYEQYF; CDR3 DNA: TGTGCCAGCAGTGCCCGGGCCACGGGACCCTACGAGCAGTACTTC
V gene: TRBV20-1; clone size: NA; D gene: TRBD2; J gene: TRBJ2-1; CDR3 protein: CSAREFSGRAIYEQFF; CDR3 DNA: TGCAGTGCTAGAGAGTTTAGCGGGAGGGCCATCTATGAGCAGTTCTTC
V gene: TRBV4-3; clone size: NA; D gene: NA; J gene: TRBJ1-1; CDR3 protein: CASSQERDFNTEAFF; CDR3 DNA: TGCGCCAGCAGCCAAGAAAGGGATTTCAACACTGAAGCTTTCTTT
V gene: TRBV5-6; clone size: few; D gene: TRBD2; J gene: TRBJ2-5; CDR3 protein: CASSLEVGTSGKETQYF; CDR3 DNA: TGTGCCAGCAGCTTGGAGGTTGGGACTAGCGGAAAAGAGACCCAGTACTTC
V gene: TRBV5-1; clone size: many; D gene: NA; J gene: TRBJ2-3; CDR3 protein: CASRTEDTQYF; CDR3 DNA: TGCGCCAGCAGAACCGAAGATACGCAGTATTTT
V gene: TRBV20-1; clone size: NA; D gene: TRBD1; J gene: TRBJ2-7; CDR3 protein: CSALTGGSSGLTYEQYF; CDR3 DNA: TGCAGTGCACTGACAGGGGGCTCTAGCGGGCTTACCTACGAGCAGTACTTC
V gene: TRBV12-3/TRBV12-4; clone size: many; D gene: NA; J gene: TRBJ1-1; CDR3 protein: CASSLWAGNTEAFF; CDR3 DNA: TGTGCCAGCAGTTTATGGGCAGGGAACACTGAAGCTTTCTTT
V gene: TRBV7-2; clone size: few; D gene: NA; J gene: TRBJ1-2; CDR3 protein: CASSFGTQGNGYTF; CDR3 DNA: TGTGCCAGCAGCTTTGGAACCCAGGGGAATGGCTACACCTTC
V gene: TRBV4-1; clone size: NA; D gene: NA; J gene: TRBJ2-7; CDR3 protein: CASSLDGPALGSYEQYF; CDR3 DNA: TGCGCCAGCAGCCTGGATGGGCCTGCCTTAGGATCCTACGAGCAGTACTTC
V gene: TRBV20-1; clone size: few; D gene: NA; J gene: TRBJ1-1; CDR3 protein: CSAPPGQLNTEAFF; CDR3 DNA: TGCAGTGCTCCCCCCGGACAGTTGAACACTGAAGCTTTCTTT
V gene: TRBV4-1; clone size: many; D gene: NA; J gene: TRBJ2-3; CDR3 protein: CASSQGPDRSDTDTQYF; CDR3 DNA: TGCGCCAGCAGCCAAGGACCCGACAGGTCGGACACAGATACGCAGTATTTT
V gene: TRBV24-1; clone size: many; D gene: TRBD2; J gene: TRBJ2-1; CDR3 protein: CATSGREGRNEQFF; CDR3 DNA: TGTGCCACCAGTGGACGGGAGGGCCGTAATGAGCAGTTCTTC
V gene: TRBV9; clone size: NA; D gene: TRBD2; J gene: TRBJ2-7; CDR3 protein: CASSPSLADSSYEQYF; CDR3 DNA: TGTGCCAGCAGCCCCTCCCTAGCGGATAGCTCCTACGAGCAGTACTTC
V gene: TRBV6-2/TRBV6-3; clone size: few; D gene: NA; J gene: TRBJ1-1; CDR3 protein: CASKDQGPPGAFF; CDR3 DNA: TGTGCCAGCAAGGATCAAGGCCCACCGGGGGCTTTCTTT
V gene: TRBV24-1; clone size: NA; D gene: NA; J gene: TRBJ2-1; CDR3 protein: CATSNLPQGSSYNEQFF; CDR3 DNA: TGTGCCACCAGTAATCTCCCACAGGGTAGCTCCTACAATGAGCAGTTCTTC
V gene: TRBV9; clone size: many; D gene: NA; J gene: TRBJ2-1; CDR3 protein: CASSVAEGSGFSYNEQFF; CDR3 DNA: TGTGCCAGCAGCGTAGCCGAGGGGAGCGGATTCTCCTACAATGAGCAGTTCTTC
V gene: TRBV5-1; clone size: few; D gene: NA; J gene: TRBJ2-1; CDR3 protein: CASSLAEGPNEQFF; CDR3 DNA: TGCGCCAGCAGCTTGGCCGAGGGGCCCAATGAGCAGTTCTTC
V gene: TRBV4-3; clone size: many; D gene: TRBD2; J gene: TRBJ2-1; CDR3 protein: CASSEKPGLDNNEQFF; CDR3 DNA: TGCGCCAGCAGTGAAAAACCGGGACTAGATAACAATGAGCAGTTCTTC
V gene: TRBV6-1; clone size: NA; D gene: NA; J gene: TRBJ2-7; CDR3 protein: CASSEAVNYEQYF; CDR3 DNA: TGTGCCAGCAGTGAAGCGGTCAACTACGAGCAGTACTTC
V gene: TRBV20-1; clone size: few; D gene: NA; J gene: TRBJ2-7; CDR3 protein: CSARDSKSYEQYF; CDR3 DNA: TGCAGTGCTAGGGACTCGAAAAGCTACGAGCAGTACTTC
V gene: TRBV7-9; clone size: NA; D gene: NA; J gene: TRBJ2-7; CDR3 protein: CASSSPVTVEQYF; CDR3 DNA: TGTGCCAGCAGCTCCCCCGTCACTGTTGAGCAGTACTTC
V gene: TRBV5-1; clone size: few; D gene: TRBD1; J gene: TRBJ1-6; CDR3 protein: CASSLTGEGIHSPLHF; CDR3 DNA: TGCGCCAGCAGCTTGACAGGGGAAGGTATCCATTCACCCCTCCACTTT
V gene: TRBV7-9; clone size: NA; D gene: TRBD2; J gene: TRBJ2-1; CDR3 protein: CASSPRLAESYNEQFF; CDR3 DNA: TGTGCCAGCAGCCCCCGACTAGCGGAGTCCTACAATGAGCAGTTCTTC
V gene: TRBV6-5; clone size: few; D gene: NA; J gene: TRBJ2-3; CDR3 protein: CASSYSWHKRRGTDTQYF; CDR3 DNA: TGTGCCAGCAGTTACTCGTGGCATAAGCGGAGGGGGACAGATACGCAGTATTTT
V gene: TRBV2; clone size: many; D gene: NA; J gene: TRBJ2-3; CDR3 protein: CASSDSDTQYF; CDR3 DNA: TGTGCCAGCAGTGACTCAGATACGCAGTATTTT
V gene: TRBV27; clone size: many; D gene: NA; J gene: TRBJ2-2; CDR3 protein: CASSWDGVLTGELFF; CDR3 DNA: TGTGCCAGCAGTTGGGACGGGGTCCTCACCGGGGAGCTGTTTTTT
V gene: TRBV4-3; clone size: NA; D gene: NA; J gene: TRBJ1-6; CDR3 protein: CASSQERGNSPLHF; CDR3 DNA: TGCGCCAGCAGCCAAGAAAGAGGGAATTCACCCCTCCACTTT
V gene: TRBV7-9; clone size: many; D gene: NA; J gene: TRBJ2-1; CDR3 protein: CATVGGSSYNEQFF; CDR3 DNA: TGTGCGACCGTAGGGGGAAGCTCCTACAATGAGCAGTTCTTC
V gene: TRBV29-1; clone size: many; D gene: NA; J gene: TRBJ1-2; CDR3 protein: CSVQEGGYGYTF; CDR3 DNA: TGCAGCGTTCAAGAAGGCGGGTATGGCTACACCTTC
V gene: TRBV7-8; clone size: many; D gene: NA; J gene: TRBJ2-7; CDR3 protein: CASSLRLLSYEQYF; CDR3 DNA: TGTGCCAGCAGCTTACGGTTATTGAGCTACGAGCAGTACTTC
V gene: TRBV10-3; clone size: many; D gene: NA; J gene: TRBJ2-3; CDR3 protein: CAISEPLGGATDTQYF; CDR3 DNA: TGTGCCATCAGTGAGCCCTTGGGGGGGGCCACAGATACGCAGTATTTT
V gene: TRBV20-1; clone size: once; D gene: TRBD2; J gene: TRBJ2-3; CDR3 protein: CSVPGTSATDTQYF; CDR3 DNA: TGCAGTGTCCCCGGGACTAGCGCCACAGATACGCAGTATTTT
V gene: TRBV5-1; clone size: many; D gene: TRBD1; J gene: TRBJ2-3; CDR3 protein: CASRTGSTDTQYF; CDR3 DNA: TGCGCCAGCAGGACAGGGAGCACAGATACGCAGTATTTT
V gene: TRBV6-1; clone size: NA; D gene: NA; J gene: TRBJ2-3; CDR3 protein: CASVNPGSTDTQYF; CDR3 DNA: TGTGCCAGCGTAAACCCGGGGAGCACAGATACGCAGTATTTT
V gene: TRBV6-2/TRBV6-3; clone size: NA; D gene: TRBD2; J gene: TRBJ2-7; CDR3 protein: CASSYPLGLAQSYEQYF; CDR3 DNA: TGTGCCAGCAGTTATCCCCTCGGACTAGCGCAATCCTACGAGCAGTACTTC